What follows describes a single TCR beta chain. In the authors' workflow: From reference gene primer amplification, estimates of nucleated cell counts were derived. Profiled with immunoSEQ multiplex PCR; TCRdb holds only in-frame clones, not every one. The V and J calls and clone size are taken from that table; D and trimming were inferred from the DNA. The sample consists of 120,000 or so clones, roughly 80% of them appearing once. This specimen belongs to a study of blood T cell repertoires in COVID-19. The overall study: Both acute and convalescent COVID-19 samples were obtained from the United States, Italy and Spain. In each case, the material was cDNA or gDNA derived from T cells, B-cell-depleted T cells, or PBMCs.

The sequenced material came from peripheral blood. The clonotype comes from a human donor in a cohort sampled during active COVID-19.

For the CDR3, the DNA is TGTGCCAGCAGTTCTCACGAGCGCATTCTCTCCTACGAGCAGTACTTC. Its translation: CASSSHERILSYEQYF. The rearrangement uses TRBV6-2 or TRBV6-3 and TRBJ2-7, with no clear D. The germline V gene has CDR1 MNHEY and CDR2 SVGEGT. With 4 bases removed from V and 0 bases from J, the gap between germline ends came to 16 bases. The CDR3 length is 16 residues.